These 27 T cell receptor beta chains share one sample of origin, sequenced in a study of identical twins. TCRdb re-derived calls from the 5' RACE reads in MiXCR, one entry per CDR3 protein. The sample lists approximately 240,000 distinct CDR3 sequences; around 15% were seen once. Sequencing used memory (CD45RO+) T cells sorted from blood. Receptor source: a woman aged 18 to 35 in good health.

Many counts were recorded for this clonotype. V and J are TRBV7-2 and TRBJ2-1; 7 nucleotides align to TRBD1. The germline gives CDR1 SGHTA, CDR2 FQGNSA. Trimming at V came to 3 bases and at J to 3 bases, leaving 8 bases not matched to a gene. This CDR3 has 16 residues. This chain's CDR3 is CASSFTSGTVYNEQFF. The CDR3, as DNA: TGTGCCAGCAGCTTTACCTCCGGGACAGTCTACAATGAGCAGTTCTTC.

This clonotype has a count of ten or more. This sequence joins TRBV6-1 and TRBJ1-1, with TRBD1 matching 7 bases. The V and J ends lost 7 bases and 2 bases, in that order; junction bases with no gene match: 16. Germline loops: CDR1 MNHNS, CDR2 SASEGT. The length of the CDR3 is 17 residues. The CDR3 DNA is TGTGCCAGCACCCCTTTAGGAGGGGGCGAAGGAAACACTGAAGCTTTCTTT. It translates to CASTPLGGGEGNTEAFF.

Only a few counts were recorded for this clonotype. The chain recombines TRBV3-1 with TRBJ2-1; D remains ambiguous. Germline V CDR1 and CDR2: LGHDT, YNNKEL (reference sequence). This CDR3 has 14 residues. V dropped 7 bases and J dropped 3 bases, with 13 bases sitting between them. This chain's CDR3 is CASTSDGFYNEQFF. In nucleotides, the CDR3 is TGTGCCAGCACCTCAGATGGGTTCTACAATGAGCAGTTCTTC.

The chain carries TRBV6-5 and TRBJ1-1; D is possibly TRBD1 (5 bases). Germline CDR1 reads MNHEY; CDR2 reads SVGAGI. V was cut by 0 bases and J by 6 bases, with 11 bases left in between. CDR3 length: 14 amino acids. The CDR3 nucleotides read TGTGCCAGCAGTTACTCGGGGGTGTTCTCTGAAGCTTTCTTT. Protein: CASSYSGVFSEAFF.

V and J are TRBV5-1 and TRBJ1-1; no definite D call. This CDR3 region has 16 residues. V dropped 0 bases and J dropped 0 bases, with 12 bases sitting between them. In germline, CDR1 is SGHRS, CDR2 YFSETQ. CDR3 coding DNA: TGCGCCAGCAGCTTGGGGATAGGTCCCATGAACACTGAAGCTTTCTTT. Translating it yields CASSLGIGPMNTEAFF.

CDR3 region: CASSLRVGSEDTQYF. For the CDR3, the DNA is TGCGCCAGCAGCTTACGCGTGGGCTCCGAAGATACGCAGTATTTT. V gene TRBV5-1 combines with J gene TRBJ2-3; D call uncertain. The CDR3 consists of 15 residues. The V end was cut by 2 bases, the J end by 5 bases, with 15 bases between. Germline CDR1 and CDR2: SGHRS and YFSETQ.

This rearrangement joins TRBV7-8 to TRBJ2-7; D perhaps matches TRBD1 (6 bases). This CDR3 contains 14 residues. V dropped 2 bases and J dropped 2 bases, with 10 bases sitting between them. CDR1 is SGHVS, CDR2 FQNEAQ, per germline. The CDR3 DNA reads as TGTGCCAGCAGCTTACCAGGGGAGACCTACGAGCAGTACTTC. Translating gives CASSLPGETYEQYF.

This clonotype was seen more than once but under ten times. The chain carries TRBV18 and TRBJ2-5, with D hard to call. Germline values: CDR1 KGHSH, CDR2 LQKENI. The CDR3 consists of 15 residues. The ends were cut back, 6 bases at V and 0 bases at J, with 14 bases in the middle. CDR3 in amino acids: CASSRTSDNQETQYF. The CDR3 DNA is TGTGCCAGCTCCCGAACTTCGGATAACCAAGAGACCCAGTACTTC. Full variable domain (rest looked up from reference TRBV18 and TRBJ2-5): NAGVMQNPRHLVRRRGQEARLRCSPMKGHSHVYWYRQLPEEGLKFMVYLQKENIIDESGMPKERFSAEFPKEGPSILRIQQVVRGDSAAYFCASSRTSDNQETQYFGPGTRLLVL.

This clonotype was picked up a small number of times. The rearrangement joins TRBV12-3 or TRBV12-4 to TRBJ1-1; D is unclear. V was clipped by 2 bases and J by 7 bases, with 8 bases between them. CDR3 length equals 12 residues. The CDR3 spells CASSLLGGEAFF. In DNA form, the CDR3 reads TGTGCCAGCAGTTTATTGGGAGGTGAAGCTTTCTTT.

The V gene is TRBV10-3, the J gene TRBJ2-3, with unresolved D. This CDR3 has 12 residues. Trimming pared 2 bases from V and 6 bases from J, leaving 6 bases between. Germline V CDR1 and CDR2: ENHRY, SYGVKD. This chain's CDR3 is CAISEILDTQYF. The CDR3 nucleotides are TGTGCCATCAGTGAGATCTTGGATACGCAGTATTTT.

This clonotype was counted only a few times. The J gene is TRBJ2-5, the V gene TRBV20-1; 9 bases are a match to TRBD2. In germline, CDR1 is DFQATT, CDR2 SNEGSKA (reference sequence). V dropped 2 bases and J dropped 3; count of bases not matched to a gene: 22. CDR3 length: 20 amino acids. CDR3 sequence reads: CSARWFGGSGRGGGEETQYF. CDR3 nucleotides: TGCAGTGCTAGATGGTTCGGGGGTAGCGGGAGAGGAGGTGGGGAAGAGACCCAGTACTTC.

This clonotype was detected ten times or more. The V call is TRBV5-1, the J call TRBJ2-5; D may correspond to TRBD1 or TRBD2 (5 bases each). The CDR3 has 14 amino acids. Germline lookup yields CDR1 SGHRS and CDR2 YFSETQ. V lost 0 bases to trimming and J lost 4 bases, with 10 bases between them. DNA for the CDR3: TGCGCCAGCAGCTTGGATGGGGGTTCAGAGACCCAGTACTTC. This gives the protein CASSLDGGSETQYF.

This clonotype was seen ten or more times. This chain joins TRBV12-3 or TRBV12-4 and TRBJ2-2; 7 nucleotides line up with TRBD2. Trimming cost V 3 bases and J 4 bases; bases outside gene matches: 5. The CDR3 extends over 15 amino acids. The CDR3 sequence is CASSFKGRGTGELFF. For the CDR3, the DNA is TGTGCCAGCAGTTTTAAAGGGAGGGGCACCGGGGAGCTGTTTTTT.

This chain joins TRBV7-8 and TRBJ2-6; no reliable D call. Per the germline V gene, CDR1 is SGHVS and CDR2 is FQNEAQ. This CDR3 is built from 16 residues. The ends were cut back, 4 bases at V and 0 bases at J, with 10 bases in the middle. The CDR3 DNA sequence: TGTGCCAGCAGCTCGTACAGATTCTCTGGGGCCAACGTCCTGACTTTC. Translating it yields CASSSYRFSGANVLTF.

This CDR3 reads CSVAEAMNTEAFF. The CDR3 DNA sequence: TGCAGCGTTGCTGAAGCTATGAACACTGAAGCTTTCTTT. The rearrangement uses TRBV29-1 and TRBJ1-1, with D uncertain. Looked up from germline, CDR1 is SQVTM and CDR2 is ANQGSEA. This CDR3 is 13 amino acids long. The V gene lost 4 bases and the J gene lost 0 bases, with 9 bases spanning the gap.

This clonotype was detected only a few times. This sequence joins TRBV5-1 and TRBJ1-1, with unresolved D. V was trimmed by 0 bases and J by 4 bases, leaving 10 bases between them. The CDR3 sequence is 14 residues long. Germline CDR1 reads SGHRS; CDR2 reads YFSETQ. The CDR3, as DNA: TGCGCCAGCAGCTTGGTTGCGCCTGGCACTGAAGCTTTCTTT. Encoded protein: CASSLVAPGTEAFF.

This clonotype was found a few times. The rearrangement uses TRBV6-1 and TRBJ1-6, with a weak D call TRBD1 (6 bases). The CDR3 has 13 residues. Germline-derived CDR1 and CDR2 are MNHNS and SASEGT. Between the trimmed V and J ends, which lost 7 bases and 7 bases, there was a span of 11 bases. The CDR3 loop reads CASNAGENSPLHF. Here the CDR3 DNA reads TGTGCCAGCAACGCAGGGGAAAATTCACCCCTCCACTTT.

V is TRBV20-1 and J is TRBJ2-2, with no clear D. The length of the CDR3 is 14 residues. In germline, CDR1 is DFQATT, CDR2 SNEGSKA (reference sequence). V was clipped by 4 bases and J by 3 bases, with 12 bases between them. This CDR3 reads CSATRGVYTGELFF. The CDR3, as DNA: TGCAGTGCTACCCGTGGGGTATACACCGGGGAGCTGTTTTTT.

The table lists this clonotype with a few counts. The V gene is TRBV7-2, the J gene TRBJ2-7; 8 bases fit TRBD2. Germline assignment: CDR1 SGHTA and CDR2 FQGNSA. The ends lost 5 bases at V and 2 bases at J; junction bases unmatched: 11. CDR3 length: 16 amino acids. CDR3: CASSSYPGLGAYEQYF. For the CDR3, the DNA is TGTGCCAGCAGCAGCTATCCGGGACTAGGGGCCTACGAGCAGTACTTC. The variable domain in full, with the rest retrieved from reference TRBV7-2 and TRBJ2-7, is GAGVSQSPSNKVTEKGKDVELRCDPISGHTALYWYRQSLGQGLEFLIYFQGNSAPDKSGLPSDRFSAERTGGSVSTLTIQRTQQEDSAVYLCASSSYPGLGAYEQYFGPGTRLTVT.

This clonotype was seen a few times. The V and J genes are TRBV5-5 and TRBJ1-1, with D unresolved. The CDR3 spans 15 residues. Germline CDR1 and CDR2: SGHKS and YYEKEE (reference sequence). V was shortened by 5 bases and J by 2 bases, with 16 bases between the two germline ends. The CDR3, as DNA: TGTGCCAGCAGGTTAGGAGACACTATAAACACTGAAGCTTTCTTT. Translation gives CASRLGDTINTEAFF.

The chain is built from TRBV20-1 and TRBJ2-7, with 8 nucleotides matching TRBD2. CDR1 is DFQATT and CDR2 is SNEGSKA in the germline V gene (reference sequence). V gave up 4 bases and J gave up 5 bases; unmatched junction bases: 16. CDR3 length: 16 amino acids. CDR3 protein: CSANPRTSGGWHEQYF. The CDR3 nucleotides are TGCAGTGCTAACCCCCGAACTAGCGGTGGGTGGCACGAGCAGTACTTC.

J is TRBJ2-3 and V is TRBV27; 10 bases are shared with TRBD2. The CDR3 has 13 residues. CDR1 is MNHEY, CDR2 SMNVEV, per germline (reference sequence). J lost 3 bases, V lost 8 bases, and 2 bases had no gene match. This CDR3 is CASQREGTDTQYF. CDR3 nucleotides: TGTGCCAGCCAGCGGGAGGGAACAGATACGCAGTATTTT.

This clonotype showed up just a few times. V is TRBV29-1 and J is TRBJ2-3; D is possibly TRBD1 (6 bases). Deletions cut 5 bases from V and 4 bases from J, with 10 bases between. CDR1 is SQVTM and CDR2 is ANQGSEA in the germline V gene. The CDR3 covers 12 residues. CDR3 in DNA: TGCAGCGTTTTTTCAGGGGCAGATACGCAGTATTTT. This translates into CSVFSGADTQYF.

Many counts were recorded for this clonotype. The rearrangement links TRBV29-1 to TRBJ2-1; 7 bases match TRBD2. There are 15 residues in the CDR3. The V gene's germline CDR1 is SQVTM and CDR2 ANQGSEA. Trimming at V came to 1 base and at J to 0 bases, leaving 3 bases not matched to a gene. The CDR3 spells CSVEGGGSSYNEQFF. CDR3 nucleotide sequence: TGCAGCGTTGAAGGCGGGGGTAGCTCCTACAATGAGCAGTTCTTC.

This clonotype has a handful of counts. This chain uses TRBV29-1 with TRBJ2-3; 8 positions match TRBD1. This CDR3 is built from 13 residues. The V gene's germline CDR1 is SQVTM and CDR2 ANQGSEA. The CDR3 nucleotides are TGCAGTTCACCGGGACAGGGCACAGATACGCAGTATTTT. Translating gives CSSPGQGTDTQYF.

This clonotype showed up just a few times. The rearrangement uses TRBV20-1 and TRBJ2-5; tentatively, D is TRBD1 or TRBD2 (5 bases each). Germline V lookup: CDR1 DFQATT, CDR2 SNEGSKA (reference sequence). V gave up 1 base and J gave up 7 bases, with 19 bases separating them. The CDR3 consists of 15 residues. The CDR3 is CSARGSTRGLGTQYF. In nucleotides, the CDR3 is TGCAGTGCTAGAGGTTCTACGAGGGGTTTGGGGACCCAGTACTTC.

V gene TRBV20-1 combines with J gene TRBJ2-3, with unresolved D. The germline V gene encodes CDR1 DFQATT and CDR2 SNEGSKA (reference sequence). With 5 bases removed from V and 1 base from J, the gap between germline ends came to 19 bases. The CDR3 spans 16 residues. The CDR3 DNA sequence: TGCAGTGCTGGGATGAGCAAGGCCGGGCGCACAGATACGCAGTATTTT. Its protein product is CSAGMSKAGRTDTQYF.